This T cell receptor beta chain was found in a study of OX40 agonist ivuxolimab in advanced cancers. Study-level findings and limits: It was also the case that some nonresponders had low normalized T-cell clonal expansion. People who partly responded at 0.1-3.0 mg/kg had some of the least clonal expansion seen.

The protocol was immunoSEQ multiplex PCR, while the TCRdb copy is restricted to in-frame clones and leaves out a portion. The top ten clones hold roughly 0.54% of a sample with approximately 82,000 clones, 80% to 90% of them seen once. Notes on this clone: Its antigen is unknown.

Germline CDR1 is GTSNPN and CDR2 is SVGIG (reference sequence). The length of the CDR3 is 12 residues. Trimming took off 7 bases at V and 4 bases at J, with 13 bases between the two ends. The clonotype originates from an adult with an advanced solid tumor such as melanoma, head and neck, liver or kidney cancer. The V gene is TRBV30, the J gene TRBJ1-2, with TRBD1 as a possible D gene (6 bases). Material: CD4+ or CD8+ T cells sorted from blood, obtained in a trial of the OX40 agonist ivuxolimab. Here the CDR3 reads CASPGAGYGYTF. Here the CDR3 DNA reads TGTGCCTCCCCAGGGGCCGGCTATGGCTACACCTTC.